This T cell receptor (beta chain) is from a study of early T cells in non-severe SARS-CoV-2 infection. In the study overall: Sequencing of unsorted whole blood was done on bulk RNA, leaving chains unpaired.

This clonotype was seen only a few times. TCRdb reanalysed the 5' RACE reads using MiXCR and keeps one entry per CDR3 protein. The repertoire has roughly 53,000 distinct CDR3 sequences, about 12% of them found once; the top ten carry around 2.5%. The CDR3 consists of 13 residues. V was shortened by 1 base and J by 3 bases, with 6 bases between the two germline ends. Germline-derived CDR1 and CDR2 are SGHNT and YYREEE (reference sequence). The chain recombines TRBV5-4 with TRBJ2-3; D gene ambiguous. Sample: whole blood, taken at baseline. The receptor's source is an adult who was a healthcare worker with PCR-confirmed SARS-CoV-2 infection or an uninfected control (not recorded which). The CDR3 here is CASSLLGTDTQYF. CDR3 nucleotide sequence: TGTGCCAGCAGCTTGTTAGGGACAGATACGCAGTATTTT.